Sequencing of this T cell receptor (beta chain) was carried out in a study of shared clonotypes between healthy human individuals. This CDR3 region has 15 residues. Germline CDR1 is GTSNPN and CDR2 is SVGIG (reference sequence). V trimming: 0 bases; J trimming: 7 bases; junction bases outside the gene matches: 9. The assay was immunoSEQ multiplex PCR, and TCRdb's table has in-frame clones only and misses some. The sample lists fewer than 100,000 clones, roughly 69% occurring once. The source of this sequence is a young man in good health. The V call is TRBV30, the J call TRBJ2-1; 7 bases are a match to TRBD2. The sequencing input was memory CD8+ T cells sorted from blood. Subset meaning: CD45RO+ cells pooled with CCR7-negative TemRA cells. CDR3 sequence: CAWSVGPHSGNEQFF. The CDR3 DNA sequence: TGTGCCTGGAGTGTAGGCCCCCATAGCGGGAATGAGCAGTTCTTC.